The present T cell receptor (beta chain) was sequenced within a study of T-cell memory formation after mild COVID-19. The overall study: Largely, TCR clusters stayed within a single donor.

As to this clonotype: The antigen is undetermined.

Whole-study findings and limits: Day 15 to 85 contracting clones showed balanced CD4/CD8; later expanders leaned CD4+. Some clones that responded turned up in pre-infection memory, which suggests that cross-reactive memory joined in.

There are 15 residues in the CDR3. The V gene's germline CDR1 is KGHDR and CDR2 SFDVKD. The V and J ends lost 2 bases and 5 bases respectively, with 14 bases between them. TCRdb ran MiXCR on the 5' RACE reads and lists one entry per CDR3 protein. The data contain 250,000 to 300,000 distinct CDR3 sequences, around 15% of them singletons. This TCR was sampled from a man aged 18 to 29 who had mild COVID-19 (a few samples of this study predate the infection). Cell type and time point are not known. The rearrangement links TRBV24-1 to TRBJ2-5; tentative D call: TRBD2 (5 bases). Sequencing was performed on PBMCs or a T cell subset sorted from them (not recorded which). CDR3 protein: CATSDSTTSTETQYF. The CDR3 bases are TGTGCCACCAGTGATTCCACAACTAGTACGGAGACCCAGTACTTC.